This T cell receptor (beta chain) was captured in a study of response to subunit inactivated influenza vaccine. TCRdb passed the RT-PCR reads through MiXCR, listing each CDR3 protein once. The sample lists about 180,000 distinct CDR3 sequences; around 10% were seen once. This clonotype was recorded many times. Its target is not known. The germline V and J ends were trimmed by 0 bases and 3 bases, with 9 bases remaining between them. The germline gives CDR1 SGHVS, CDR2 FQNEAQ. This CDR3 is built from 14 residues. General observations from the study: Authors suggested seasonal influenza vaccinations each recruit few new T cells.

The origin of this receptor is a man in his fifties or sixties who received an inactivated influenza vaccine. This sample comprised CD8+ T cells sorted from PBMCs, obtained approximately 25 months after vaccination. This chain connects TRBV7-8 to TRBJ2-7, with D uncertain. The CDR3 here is CASSLAPHGYEQYF. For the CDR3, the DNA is TGTGCCAGCAGCTTAGCCCCCCATGGCTACGAGCAGTACTTC.